This TCR beta chain came from a study of blood T cell repertoires in COVID-19. Germline CDR1 and CDR2: SQVTM and ANQGSEA. Trimming removed 3 bases from V and 4 bases from J, with 12 bases in between. CDR3 length equals 13 residues. TCRdb's table, derived via immunoSEQ multiplex PCR, lists solely in-frame clones and lacks some. The sample has approximately 190,000 clones, around nine tenths seen once. V gene TRBV29-1 combines with J gene TRBJ1-1; a weak D match, TRBD1 (5 bases). This clonotype was sampled from a woman between 40 and 50 years old who had recovered from COVID-19. The sample consisted of peripheral blood. The CDR3 loop reads CSVEVGRATEAFF. CDR3 in DNA: TGCAGCGTTGAGGTAGGCAGGGCCACTGAAGCTTTCTTT.